This T cell receptor beta chain originates from a study of T cell repertoires in aging, cancer and after chemotherapy (dated by TCRdb to between 2018 and 2020). In terms of the full investigation: Six donor age groups were covered, ranging from 30 or younger up to 70 or older, and each group contained at least three individuals. A cohort of 200 to 250 cancer patients (around 94 with hematological and around 130 with solid cancers) was assembled, and 95 to 100 healthy donors were included as a reference group. To look at immunoaging and at how T cells reconstitute after chemotherapy, the study profiled TCR beta repertoires in peripheral blood from both healthy donors and cancer patients. Approximately 10 million TCR reads were contained in the full dataset. In the hematological group, the paired samples taken before and after chemotherapy came from chronic lymphocytic leukemia patients who were treated with regimens based on fludarabine or bendamustine. Summary of the overall study and its limitations: In healthy donors, the decline in TCR diversity with age was mainly due to loss of richness, whereas in cancer patients loss of evenness also played a role. In both cancer cohorts, median generation probability rose over the chemotherapy interval, which suggests that the repertoire was reconstituted through rebound thymic output. According to the authors, the repertoire data do not allow conclusions to be drawn about immunological memory after chemotherapy. Lymphoid organ infiltration was present in the hematological cancer patients, and this infiltration may itself impair thymic emigration or the expansion of peripheral T cells. Untreated patients with hematological or solid cancers showed significantly lower blood TCR diversity and higher clonality than age-matched healthy donors.

Rearranged TRB sequences spanning V, D and J segments were amplified by multiplex touch-down PCR using a mixed TRB-A/B primer pool. Illumina adapters and sample indices were added to the amplicons in two consecutive PCR reactions performed with Phusion HS II polymerase. Amplicons were gel-purified using the NucleoSpin Gel and PCR Clean-up kit and were subsequently checked with Qubit and an Agilent 2100 Bioanalyzer. Sequencing of libraries was carried out on an Illumina MiSeq in 600-cycle, single-indexed, paired-end runs. Per the original workflow: Processing of the TRB sequences was carried out with MiXCR versions 2.12 and 3.0.5. Each unique CDR3 nucleotide sequence was counted as one clone, and only productive sequences with at least two reads were retained. Repertoire metrics included Shannon diversity, evenness, clonality (one minus evenness), and alpha-parameterized diversity profiles from alpha 0 to 5. The IGoR algorithm was used to calculate generation probabilities for clones in the paired samples taken before and after chemotherapy. In TCRdb, the public reads were trimmed at Q25 with fastp and aligned with MiXCR, with productive beta chains retained. When rows share a CDR3 protein, they turn into one entry using the most common DNA and genes. For this entry, the V and J calls and clone size follow TCRdb and not the study's own pipeline. Within this sample are roughly 1,200 distinct CDR3 sequences, with more than 25% of them counted one time only. The top ten clonotypes cover about three quarters of the sample.

TCR beta rearrangements were amplified from genomic DNA isolated from peripheral blood, not from sorted cells or RNA. Measured from the cysteine to the phenylalanine, the CDR3 is 15 residues long. The kept DNA is CDR3 alone, 45 bases in frame from the first base. Per the germline V gene (reference sequence), GTSNPN is the CDR1 and SVGIG is the CDR2. V lost 2 bases and J lost 2 bases; the stretch between them is 13 bases long. This clonotype is medium-sized (0.01 to 0.1%). The antigen it recognizes is unknown. No quality values exist for individual bases; no much larger clone is one base distant. In this chain, TRBV30 is recombined with TRBJ1-3; D gene: possibly TRBD1, on 5 matching bases. Sequencing input: blood. This TCR came from a human donor with a blood cancer. In nucleotide form, the sequence is TGTGCCTGGAGTAAAAACTCGGGGGCTGGAAACACCATATATTTT. It codes for CAWSKNSGAGNTIYF.